This T cell receptor (beta chain) was recovered during a study of T cell repertoires in cytomegalovirus infection. Study observations and caveats: In two of eight donors, the top clonotype was HLA-C-restricted CMV-specific. The cumulative frequency of public TCR beta families distinguished individuals who carried CMV together with the relevant HLA.

TCRdb recomputed calls from the reads with MiXCR, one row per CDR3 protein. Of tens of thousands of distinct CDR3 sequences in the sample, under 4.5% were seen once. Trimming shortened V by 5 bases and J by 15 bases, and 14 bases separated the two germline ends. There are 11 residues in the CDR3. The V gene's germline CDR1 is SGHVS and CDR2 FNYEAQ. This clonotype was seen at least ten times. Antigen unknown. Sequencing was done on a sample of PBMCs. This receptor was identified in a human donor in good health (CMV status not recorded). Some clones in this sample may be carry-over from other donors' samples. The chain uses TRBV7-6 and TRBJ2-1; D unclear. This CDR3 is CASSPQAGLFF. CDR3 in DNA: TGTGCCAGCAGCCCTCAGGCAGGTCTGTTCTTC.